This T cell receptor beta chain came from a study of T cells in Graves' hyperthyroidism and ophthalmopathy (dated by TCRdb to between 2018 and 2021). Study-wide context: Peripheral blood was sampled at the time of initial diagnosis, prior to any treatment. In roughly six Graves' hyperthyroidism patients, the study also compared T-cell repertoires from thyroid tissue with T-cell repertoires from blood. Whether ophthalmopathy could be predicted prospectively was tested in an independent validation cohort made up of under 20 hyperthyroidism patients plus 17 patients who later progressed to ophthalmopathy. TCR V-J signatures able to tell the groups apart were searched for in a discovery cohort of 90 to 100 patients, of whom roughly 42 had Graves' ophthalmopathy and more than 55 had stable Graves' hyperthyroidism. The 100 or so discovery patients were randomly divided into training and test sets at a 7:3 ratio. After sampling, hyperthyroidism patients received methimazole starting at 30 mg daily, and ophthalmopathy patients received high-dose intravenous methylprednisolone. According to the paper, TCR Vbeta CDR3 sequencing was carried out on 135 peripheral blood samples, which came from 40 to 45 ophthalmopathy, around 74 hyperthyroidism and around 17 progressor patients.

From its cysteine to its phenylalanine, the CDR3 spans 16 amino acids. Only the CDR3 portion is preserved as DNA: 48 bases, with reading frame beginning at the first base. Trimming takes 4 bases from V and 5 bases from J, and the germline ends sit 20 bases apart. Many counts were recorded for this clonotype. Its antigen target is currently unknown. Qualities for individual bases were not recorded, and no much larger clone is one base off. Amplification of TCR beta CDR3 regions was carried out from RNA transcripts. The first round of RT-PCR for the TCR CDR3 was performed with the HTBI primer set and the Qiagen OneStep RT-PCR kit. Libraries were constructed in a second round of multiplex PCR, after which size selection and purification were performed. The libraries were sequenced on an Illumina HiSeq2000 using paired-end 100 bp reads. As for how the authors treated the data: SOAPnuke was used to process the raw data, throwing out any read that contained adapters or uncalled bases, had a mean Phred below 15, or lacked an exact constant-primer or identifier match. COPE v1.2.5 was used to merge high-quality paired reads, and clonotypes were defined as unique nucleotide sequences. Clonotypes were aligned to IMGT TRBV, TRBD and TRBJ reference segments using MiTCR v1.1. The analysis included only V-J combinations with a frequency above 0.0001, which together covered roughly 99% of the repertoires. The TCS score was defined as the ratio of F50 (clonal expansion) to E x V (chaos), calculated using BLOSUM62-based TCRdist between CDR3 peptides within each V-J. Welch's t-statistics and random forest reduced roughly 530 V-J features to roughly 13, which were used in a naive Bayes classifier (R e1071). Thyroid-blood repertoire similarity was quantified with the Morisita-Horn index. The public reads were reprocessed in TCRdb via fastp at Q25 and MiXCR, keeping in-frame beta chains. Each CDR3 protein appears once, grouped with its most common genes and DNA. TCRdb, not the authors, supplied the V and J calls. This sample is represented by roughly 560,000 distinct CDR3 sequences; roughly 14% of them were singletons. The ten largest account for around 4% of the sample.

Findings and caveats that apply to the study as a whole: Sample size was not statistically predetermined, and blinding of investigators to group allocation was not performed. Most expanded thyroid clonotypes (frequency above 0.001) were also detected in blood, a finding suggesting that blood repertoires may reflect thyroid immune responses. In validation, the model predicted progression to ophthalmopathy a median of about 5.9 months before onset, with 65% to 71% sensitivity and 72.22% specificity. A 13 V-J signature model separated ophthalmopathy from stable hyperthyroidism, with roughly 88% sensitivity and 81.08% specificity in cross-validation and 80%/75% in testing.

Moderately to severely active disease, a Clinical Activity Score of at least 3, a NOSPECS grade of at least 4, and a duration under 3 months were present in ophthalmopathy patients. Exclusion was applied to patients with uncontrolled infections, other autoimmune diseases, pregnancy or lactation. Diagnoses relied on clinical symptoms, serum thyroxine and TRAb, thyroid ultrasound and orbital computed tomography. PBMCs were separated from roughly 10 ml of fresh peripheral blood using Ficoll-Paque density gradient centrifugation. Trizol reagent was used to extract total RNA, and RNA quality was then checked on an Agilent 2100 Bioanalyzer.

The specimen was blood. The chain employs TRBV12-3 or TRBV12-4 and TRBJ2-5; a weak D assignment points to TRBD2 (6 bases agree). The receptor was derived from a woman aged 40 to 50 with Graves' ophthalmopathy. The CDR3 corresponds to CASSSSLPSEQETQYF. The DNA sequence follows: TGTGCCAGCAGTTCCTCCCTGCCTAGCGAGCAGGAGACCCAGTACTTC.